Described below is a single T cell receptor beta chain sequence and its context. This clone was recorded a few times. Its antigen target is currently unknown. No per-base quality is available; no much larger clone lies one base away. Each collaborating institution followed its own protocols to collect whole blood in K2EDTA tubes. For TCRbeta analysis, collaborators shipped samples as frozen whole blood, isolated PBMCs, or DNA extracted from either of those sample types. These data originate in a study of blood T cell repertoires in COVID-19 (dated by TCRdb to between 2020 and 2021). Notes on the research overall: Samples covering the acute and convalescent phases of COVID-19 were provided by collaborators in the United States, Italy and Spain. The repertoires were made available in a free public database intended to serve as a resource for research on the immune response to SARS-CoV-2. The sample metadata nearly always contained a de-identified subject ID, COVID-19 status, age in years and sex. Samples came from the ongoing ImmuneRACE study (first 160 participants) plus 1,254 subjects from 6 global collaborators. Deeply sampled blood TCRbeta repertoires from subjects exposed to, actively infected with, or recovered from COVID-19 were included in the dataset. The prospective study material was composed of cDNA or gDNA derived from T cells, B-cell-depleted T cells, or PBMCs. Where available, HLA class I and class II types were obtained from metadata supplied by the sample provider rather than from assay-based typing.

The study at large found these results: The quantity of clinical and demographic metadata differed by source and by participant and was supplied without curation.

The CDR3 goes from the cysteine to the phenylalanine over 15 residues. Solely the CDR3 DNA is kept, with 45 bases framed from the first base. V was cut back by 5 bases and J by 1 base, leaving a gap of 17 bases between them. CDR1 GTSNPN and CDR2 SVGIG were looked up in the germline V gene (reference sequence). TCRbeta CDR3 regions were amplified from genomic DNA by means of the immunoSEQ Assay, a bias-controlled multiplex PCR. In the paper's pipeline: The number of nucleated cells in each sample was estimated from the amplification of reference gene primers within the assay. To quantify the absolute abundance of each unique TCRbeta CDR3 rearrangement, sequence reads were collapsed and filtered. For each sample, productive Simpson clonality was calculated as the square root of Simpson's diversity index across productive rearrangements. As stored in TCRdb, this immuneACCESS dataset retains in-frame rearrangements with V and J assigned. A fraction of the clones does not appear; measured against another copy, unresolved V genes explain less than half of the discrepancy, and the remainder lacks a known reason. That table is the source of V, J and clone size, and D and trimming were worked out from the DNA. Within this sample are about 160,000 clones, with around 87% of them counted one time only. Clones ranked in the top ten supply 4% to 5% of the sample.

The receptor chain draws on TRBV30 and TRBJ2-5, with an unclear D gene assignment. The sequencing input was peripheral blood. The sequence was obtained from a woman aged 60 to 75 with active or convalescent COVID-19. The bases read TGTGCCTGGGGAGAAACCGGGTCCTTCCAAGAGACCCAGTACTTC. Translation gives CAWGETGSFQETQYF.